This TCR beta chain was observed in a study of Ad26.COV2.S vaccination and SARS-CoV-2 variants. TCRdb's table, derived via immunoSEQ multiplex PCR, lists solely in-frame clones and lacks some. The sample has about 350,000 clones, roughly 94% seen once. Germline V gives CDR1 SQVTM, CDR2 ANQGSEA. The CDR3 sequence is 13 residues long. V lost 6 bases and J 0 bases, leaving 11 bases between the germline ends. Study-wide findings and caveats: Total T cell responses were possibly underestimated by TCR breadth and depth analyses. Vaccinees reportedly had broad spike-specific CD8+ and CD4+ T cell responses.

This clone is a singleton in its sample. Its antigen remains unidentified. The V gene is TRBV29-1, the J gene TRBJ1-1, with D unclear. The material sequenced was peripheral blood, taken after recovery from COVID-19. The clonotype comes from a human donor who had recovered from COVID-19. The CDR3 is CSVAGQMNTEAFF. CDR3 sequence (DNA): TGCAGCGTGGCGGGCCAGATGAACACTGAAGCTTTCTTT.